The present T cell receptor (beta chain) was sequenced within a study of beta chain features in type 1 diabetes listed by TCRdb under 2018. Background on the whole study: Patients and healthy donors did not differ in mean age, gender distribution, total cell number or subset yield. A total of around 110,000,000 sorted cells were examined across all samples, and RNA yield correlated strongly with the number of cells per subset. Whereas all 28 donors provided naive and central memory subsets, regulatory and stem cell-like memory subsets were isolated from just 8 patients and about 8 healthy donors. The study compared the TCRB repertoires of sorted circulating CD4+ T cell subsets in recently diagnosed type 1 diabetes patients with those in matched healthy donors. On the study overall, not on this receptor specifically: Type 1 diabetes patients showed a moderate but significant shortening of TCRB CDR3 length in all four CD4+ subsets. Only small numbers of individuals were included in the HLA sub-analyses, which left unresolved whether HLA type had any influence on TCRB rearrangement. At VDJ recombination sites, type 1 diabetes patients had fewer insertions and more deleted nucleotides, which implies abnormalities in thymic rearrangement. PCR might favor shorter templates, but patient and control samples were amplified and corrected together, so any skew would affect both groups equally. Sequencing cDNA rather than genomic DNA could over-represent highly expressing activated cells, although activation and CD3 levels did not differ between groups. Naive, central memory and regulatory TCRB repertoires appeared more similar among patients than among healthy donors.

The entire isolated RNA was reverse transcribed using the High Capacity cDNA Reverse Transcription Kit, and thus expressed TCRB transcripts were sequenced. Deep immunoSEQ sequencing was applied to naive, central memory and regulatory T cell samples, giving an average of roughly 3.3 million total reads per sample. Sorted cells were lysed in RLT buffer and RNA was extracted with DNase-treated RNeasy Micro or Mini kits, depending on cell number. To prevent cross-contamination, every cell subset was processed on its own, while patient and healthy donor samples were processed together. The immunoSEQ multiplex PCR was used to amplify TCRB sequences from cDNA, generating 87-bp fragments that spanned the CDR3 region. The amplicons were sequenced using the Illumina HiSeq platform. As for how the authors treated the data: PCR bias was computationally corrected using synthetic template baselines, reads within Hamming distance 2 were collapsed, and singletons that could not be merged were discarded. Reads were aligned against IMGT so that V, D and J genes, CDR3 length and insertions or deletions at six rearrangement sites could be assigned. Within each subset, clonotype counts were normalized to the number of sorted cells before true diversity and Gini coefficients were calculated with the tcR R package. Repertoire sharing was quantified using the overlap coefficient calculated on TCRB nucleotide sequences. This is the immuneACCESS table as TCRdb keeps it, with only in-frame sequences that have V and J called. A part of the clones is gone; compared with another copy, unresolved V genes explain less than half, and the rest is unexplained. That table is the source of V, J and clone size, and D and trimming were worked out from the DNA. Across this sample there are about 140,000 clones, with 9% to 10% seen only once. The top ten clonotypes cover 0.65% of the sample.

Comments on this clone: What this receptor recognizes is not known. Nothing much larger sits one base from this clone, and base qualities are not available.

Each donor gave one peripheral blood draw, approximately 110 mL on average, collected into heparinised tubes. A BD FACSAria II was used to sort naive, central memory, regulatory and stem cell-like memory CD4+ T cells with a panel that included CD45RO, CCR7, CD25, CD127, CD95 and CD27. Every sorted population had a purity above 95%. Right away, PBMCs were isolated by Lymphoprep density gradient centrifugation and were stained directly, with no culture step. So that batch effects would be minimized, each experiment stained and sorted samples in pairs, pairing one healthy donor with one patient. Sequences were obtained from central memory CD4+ T cells from blood. The sequence was obtained from a woman aged 40 to 50 in good health.

The CDR3 sequence is CASSVRDRAAGYTF. The nucleotide sequence is given as TGTGCCAGCAGTGTACGGGACAGGGCGGCTGGCTACACCTTC. This chain joins TRBV6-1 to TRBJ1-2, and 9 bases in between align with TRBD1. V is pruned by 4 bases and J by 7 bases, leaving 7 bases of the junction without a gene match. Its CDR3 holds 14 amino acids, cysteine through phenylalanine. Only CDR3 DNA is held: 42 bases, read in frame from base 1. CDR1 and CDR2, looked up from the germline V gene, are MNHNS and SASEGT.